The present T cell receptor beta chain was sequenced within a study of regulatory T cells in long-lasting Graves disease. A few counts support this clonotype. What it binds is unknown. Time point indicated: persistent/refractory GD, antithyroid drugs over 5 years with positive TRAb. PBMCs provided the RNA from which the TCR library was made. Graves' disease diagnoses followed American Thyroid Association guidelines. Points from the study as a whole: Samples came from peripheral blood alone, without thyroid tissue.

Building of the TCR beta libraries involved iRepertoire HTBI primers and Arm-PCR of CDR3 regions. TCRdb passed the multiplex PCR reads through MiXCR, listing each CDR3 protein once. Of fewer than 450,000 distinct CDR3 sequences in the sample, about a quarter were seen once. V was clipped by 4 bases and J by 7 bases, with 23 bases between them. Germline V CDR1 and CDR2: SGHKS, YYEKEE (reference sequence). The CDR3 has 16 residues. The chain recombines TRBV5-5 with TRBJ1-2; D might be TRBD1 (5 bases). Sequenced here: peripheral blood mononuclear cells (PBMCs), sampled when the disease was refractory, from a patient treated with antithyroid drugs. The TCR was taken from a female donor with Graves disease. The CDR3 protein is CASSAGAGNKRGGYTF. The CDR3 DNA follows: TGTGCCAGCAGCGCGGGCGCGGGGAATAAGAGGGGTGGCTACACCTTC.